What follows are 30 T cell receptor beta chains derived from one specimen sequenced in a study of control samples from healthy donors and cancer patients. Method: immunoSEQ multiplex PCR; TCRdb's copy keeps in-frame clones and lacks some. The sample includes over 110,000 clones, less than 90% of them seen just once. The sequenced material came from blood. All receptors come from a woman aged 30 to 39 in good health.

V gene TRBV5-1 combines with J gene TRBJ2-2; 9 bases agree with TRBD2. The V gene end was trimmed by 4 bases and the J gene end by 6 bases; junction bases not matched to a gene: 4. CDR1 and CDR2 from the germline V gene are SGHRS and YFSETQ. The CDR3 runs to 14 residues. The CDR3 DNA reads TGCGCCAGCAGCGACGCGGGAGGGTCCGGGGAGCTGTTTTTT. This sequence encodes CASSDAGGSGELFF.

This chain uses TRBV5-1 with TRBJ2-3; perhaps D is TRBD1 or TRBD2 (5 bases each). This CDR3 is built from 15 residues. V was clipped by 1 base and J by 3 bases, with 12 bases between them. Per germline, CDR1 SGHRS and CDR2 YFSETQ. CDR3 DNA: TGCGCCAGCAGCTTGCAGGGACCCTGGACAGATACGCAGTATTTT. It codes for CASSLQGPWTDTQYF.

The chain has TRBV18 and TRBJ2-5; D unresolved. Trimming left V 0 bases short and J 5 bases short, with 13 bases between. The germline V gene has CDR1 KGHSH and CDR2 LQKENI. The CDR3 runs to 15 residues. The CDR3 DNA sequence: TGTGCCAGCTCACCACCGAGCCTTACTGTGGAGACCCAGTACTTC. Amino acid sequence: CASSPPSLTVETQYF. Complete variable domain (other parts from reference TRBV18 and TRBJ2-5): NAGVMQNPRHLVRRRGQEARLRCSPMKGHSHVYWYRQLPEEGLKFMVYLQKENIIDESGMPKERFSAEFPKEGPSILRIQQVVRGDSAAYFCASSPPSLTVETQYFGPGTRLLVL.

This clone appeared a few times. This chain uses TRBV10-1 with TRBJ2-3, with 10 bases lining up with TRBD2. CDR1 is WNHNN, CDR2 SYGVQD, per germline (reference sequence). The length of the CDR3 is 17 residues. J was trimmed by 4 bases and V by 0 bases; bases with no gene match: 7. CDR3 amino acids: CASSESPPAGGADTQYF. The CDR3 DNA reads TGCGCCAGCAGTGAGTCTCCCCCAGCGGGAGGGGCAGATACGCAGTATTTT.

This rearrangement joins TRBV27 to TRBJ1-5; D remains ambiguous. V gave up 4 bases and J gave up 7 bases, with 26 bases separating them. Germline lookup yields CDR1 MNHEY and CDR2 SMNVEV (reference sequence). The length of the CDR3 is 18 residues. The CDR3 DNA reads as TGTGCCAGCAGTTCAATCCCCGGGGTTGGGCGGGGAGGACAGCCCCAGCATTTT. Its translation is CASSSIPGVGRGGQPQHF.

The rearrangement joins TRBV2 to TRBJ1-4, with D perhaps TRBD1 (6 bases). CDR1 is SNHLY and CDR2 is FYNNEI in the germline V gene. V lost 8 bases, J lost 4 bases, and 14 bases lay in between. The CDR3 totals 14 residues. The DNA for the CDR3 is TGTGCCAGCCTAACAGGGTCGGTTAATGAAAAACTGTTTTTT. This encodes CASLTGSVNEKLFF.

This clone was seen a single time. The chain has TRBV28 and TRBJ1-2; TRBD1 matches 7 bases. This CDR3 is 13 amino acids long. Germline CDR1 and CDR2: MDHEN and SYDVKM. V was clipped by 7 bases and J by 8 bases; unmatched bases: 10. CDR3 region: CASITSGGSGYTF. The CDR3 DNA reads TGTGCCAGCATCACCTCAGGGGGGAGCGGCTACACCTTC.

The J gene is TRBJ1-5, the V gene TRBV7-3; possible D gene TRBD1, 6 bases. With 5 bases removed from V and 9 bases from J, the gap between germline ends came to 14 bases. Germline V lookup: CDR1 SGHTA, CDR2 FQGTGA. CDR3 size: 13 residues. The CDR3 DNA reads as TGTGCCAGCAGCACCCAGACAGGAGGGCCCCAGCATTTT. This codes for CASSTQTGGPQHF.

The chain carries TRBV5-1 and TRBJ2-7; 8 bases fit TRBD1. Unmatched junction bases numbered 5, after V lost 2 bases and J lost 4 bases. Germline V gene lookup returns CDR1 SGHRS and CDR2 YFSETQ. The CDR3 totals 14 residues. CDR3 sequence: CASSLRTGRYEQYF. CDR3 coding DNA: TGCGCCAGCAGCTTACGGACAGGGAGATACGAGCAGTACTTC.

This clone was picked up one time. The rearrangement uses TRBV5-1 and TRBJ2-7; possibly TRBD2 for D (6 bases). The germline CDR1 and CDR2 sequences are SGHRS and YFSETQ. V lost 3 bases to trimming and J lost 5 bases, with 18 bases between them. The CDR3 extends over 15 amino acids. The CDR3, as DNA: TGCGCCAGCAGCTCCCGGGACTCGGGGAACGACGAGCAGTACTTC. Translated: CASSSRDSGNDEQYF.

With regard to this clone: The sample carries other DNA sequences with the same CDR3. CDR3: CASSRDMNTEAFF. For the CDR3, the DNA is TGTGCCAGCAGTCGGGATATGAACACTGAAGCTTTCTTT. The J gene is TRBJ1-1, the V gene TRBV12-3 or TRBV12-4; D unclear. With 5 bases removed from V and 0 bases from J, the gap between germline ends came to 7 bases. The length of the CDR3 is 13 residues.

The J gene is TRBJ1-5, the V gene TRBV2, with D possibly TRBD1 on 6 matching bases. The CDR3 contains 14 residues. Trimming pared 6 bases from V and 3 bases from J, leaving 12 bases between. Germline CDR1 reads SNHLY; CDR2 reads FYNNEI. CDR3 region: CASRDRQINQPQHF. The CDR3 DNA sequence: TGTGCCAGCAGGGACAGACAGATCAATCAGCCCCAGCATTTT. The full variable domain, completed using reference TRBV2 and TRBJ1-5, is EPEVTQTPSHQVTQMGQEVILRCVPISNHLYFYWYRQILGQKVEFLVSFYNNEISEKSEIFDDQFSVERPDGSNFTLKIRSTKLEDSAMYFCASRDRQINQPQHFGDGTRLSIL.

The chain links TRBV14 to TRBJ2-7; D could derive from TRBD1 or TRBD2 (5 bases each). Germline V gene data show CDR1 as SGHDN and CDR2 as FVKESK. V was trimmed by 2 bases and J by 0 bases, leaving 11 bases between them. This CDR3 has 15 amino acids. The CDR3, as DNA: TGTGCCAGCAGCCAATCTTGGGGGAGCTCCTACGAGCAGTACTTC. Its translation: CASSQSWGSSYEQYF. Supplemented by reference TRBV14 and TRBJ2-7, the full variable domain reads EAGVTQFPSHSVIEKGQTVTLRCDPISGHDNLYWYRRVMGKEIKFLLHFVKESKQDESGMPNNRFLAERTGGTYSTLKVQPAELEDSGVYFCASSQSWGSSYEQYFGPGTRLTVT.

The J gene is TRBJ1-2, the V gene TRBV5-6; 10 bases are shared with TRBD1. The germline V gene has CDR1 SGHDT and CDR2 YYEEEE. CDR3 size: 16 residues. V dropped 0 bases and J dropped 6; count of bases not matched to a gene: 8. The DNA for the CDR3 is TGTGCCAGCAGCTTGGTTTTTGGGGGACAGGGGCATGGCTACACCTTC. Translation gives CASSLVFGGQGHGYTF.

The chain links TRBV28 to TRBJ2-6, with 9 bases aligning to TRBD1. The CDR3 covers 15 residues. Germline CDR1 is MDHEN and CDR2 is SYDVKM. V lost 10 bases and J lost 2; bases outside the gene matches: 6. CDR3 protein: CATDRGGPGANVLTF. The CDR3 coding sequence is TGTGCCACCGACAGGGGGGGGCCTGGGGCCAACGTCCTGACTTTC. Full variable domain (outside the CDR3, taken from reference TRBV28 and TRBJ2-6): DVKVTQSSRYLVKRTGEKVFLECVQDMDHENMFWYRQDPGLGLRLIYFSYDVKMKEKGDIPEGYSVSREKKERFSLILESASTNQTSMYLCATDRGGPGANVLTFGAGSRLTVL.

This rearrangement joins TRBV6-5 to TRBJ1-1; 8 bases map to TRBD1. Looked up from germline, CDR1 is MNHEY and CDR2 is SVGAGI. J lost 5 bases, V lost 6 bases, and 11 bases had no gene match. The CDR3 contains 15 residues. The CDR3 reads CASRSTGGMGTEAFF. CDR3 DNA: TGTGCCAGCAGGTCAACAGGGGGTATGGGAACTGAAGCTTTCTTT.

The CDR3 reads CASSLFRVANYGYTF. In DNA form, the CDR3 reads TGTGCCAGCAGTCTTTTCAGGGTAGCTAACTATGGCTACACCTTC. The gene calls are TRBV28 and TRBJ1-2; D possibly corresponds to TRBD1 (5 bases). This CDR3 comprises 15 residues. CDR1 and CDR2 from the germline V gene are MDHEN and SYDVKM. V was shortened by 5 bases and J by 0 bases, with 13 bases between the two germline ends.

The V call is TRBV5-1, the J call TRBJ2-5, with 8 bases identical to TRBD2. V lost 3 bases, J lost 1 base, and 5 bases stayed unmatched. The germline V gene has CDR1 SGHRS and CDR2 YFSETQ. The CDR3 totals 15 residues. The CDR3 region has the DNA TGCGCCAGCAGCTCCGGGGGGGTGTCCCAAGAGACCCAGTACTTC. Its translation: CASSSGGVSQETQYF.

The rearrangement uses TRBV11-2 and TRBJ1-2; 10 bases are shared with TRBD1. This CDR3 has 14 amino acids. Trimming took 4 bases from V and 8 from J; bases not matched to a gene: 7. CDR1 is SGHAT and CDR2 is FQNNGV in the germline V gene. As DNA, the CDR3 is TGTGCCAGCAGCTCGACAGGGGGCGCGGGCGGCTACACCTTC. Its translation is CASSSTGGAGGYTF.

The rearrangement uses TRBV29-1 and TRBJ2-3; D assignment may be TRBD1 or TRBD2 (5 bases each). The CDR3 loop spans 14 amino acids. V shed 5 bases and J shed 5 bases, with 17 bases lying between them. Germline V gives CDR1 SQVTM, CDR2 ANQGSEA. CDR3 protein: CSVLTGTRRDTQYF. The CDR3 nucleotides are TGCAGCGTTTTGACCGGGACCCGGCGAGATACGCAGTATTTT.

The V call is TRBV2, the J call TRBJ1-6; 10 bases align to TRBD1. V lost 4 bases and J lost 6; bases outside the gene matches: 3. The germline gives CDR1 SNHLY, CDR2 FYNNEI. The CDR3 runs 15 residues. The chain's CDR3 is CASSVGDRGNSPLHF. The CDR3 DNA follows: TGTGCCAGCAGTGTCGGGGACAGGGGTAATTCACCCCTCCACTTT.

This chain links TRBV29-1 with TRBJ1-2; no clear D. The germline V and J ends were trimmed by 5 bases and 7 bases, with 11 bases remaining between them. The CDR3 runs 11 residues. Germline loops: CDR1 SQVTM, CDR2 ANQGSEA. Here the CDR3 DNA reads TGCAGCGTTTTAGGTTTTTTTGGCTACACCTTC. Protein product: CSVLGFFGYTF.

The rearrangement links TRBV3-1 (or the pseudogene TRBV3-2) to TRBJ2-2; maybe TRBD2 (5 bases). Trimming removed 3 bases at V and 4 bases at J, with 12 bases between. The CDR3 covers 15 residues. Looked up from germline, CDR1 is LGHDT and CDR2 is YNNKEL (reference sequence). DNA for the CDR3: TGTGCCAGCAGCCAGAGGGTCGGTAGCACCGGGGAGCTGTTTTTT. This translates into CASSQRVGSTGELFF.

This clone was seen once. CDR3 sequence reads: CASSLDAGKYNEQFF. CDR3 sequence (DNA): TGTGCCAGCAGCTTGGACGCGGGTAAATACAATGAGCAGTTCTTC. The rearrangement links TRBV5-5 to TRBJ2-1; D perhaps matches TRBD2 (5 bases). V lost 0 bases, J lost 4 bases, and 11 bases lay in between. This CDR3 region has 15 residues. CDR1 and CDR2 (germline): SGHKS, YYEKEE (reference sequence).

V gene TRBV19 combines with J gene TRBJ2-6; TRBD1 aligns across 9 bases. Germline trimming cut 8 bases from V and 3 bases from J; bases unmatched to any gene: 8. The length of the CDR3 is 16 residues. Germline values: CDR1 LNHDA, CDR2 SQIVND (reference sequence). The CDR3 sequence is CASAPTGGGGANVLTF. The CDR3 DNA reads as TGTGCCAGTGCACCTACAGGGGGCGGTGGGGCCAACGTCCTGACTTTC.

This clone was counted a few times. The chain joins TRBV6-5 to TRBJ2-1; tentatively, D is TRBD2 (5 bases). The CDR3 has 13 residues. CDR1 MNHEY and CDR2 SVGAGI come from the germline V gene. Trimming pared 7 bases from V and 5 bases from J, leaving 12 bases between. The chain's CDR3 is CASTLSANNEQFF. The CDR3 DNA sequence: TGTGCCAGCACCCTTAGCGCAAACAATGAGCAGTTCTTC.

This rearrangement joins TRBV5-6 to TRBJ2-7, with TRBD2 identical over 9 bases. The V gene's germline CDR1 is SGHDT and CDR2 YYEEEE. The CDR3 totals 15 residues. With V trimmed by 3 bases and J by 5 bases, 9 bases remained unmatched. CDR3 nucleotide sequence: TGTGCCAGCAGCTCTCAGCGGGAGGCGGTCAACGAGCAGTACTTC. It is translated as CASSSQREAVNEQYF.

This chain uses TRBV27 with TRBJ1-2; 10 bases are a match to TRBD1. Germline lookup yields CDR1 MNHEY and CDR2 SMNVEV (reference sequence). CDR3 size: 16 residues. Trimming at V came to 4 bases and at J to 3 bases, leaving 8 bases not matched to a gene. The CDR3 sequence: CASSSMGQGLDYGYTF. The CDR3 DNA sequence: TGTGCCAGCAGTTCAATGGGACAGGGGCTTGACTATGGCTACACCTTC.

The chain carries TRBV3-1 (or the pseudogene TRBV3-2) and TRBJ1-5; D not certain. Germline-derived CDR1 and CDR2 are LGHDT and YNNKEL (reference sequence). This CDR3 has 15 residues. Deletions cut 1 base from V and 6 bases from J, with 13 bases between. Here the CDR3 reads CASSQGPGSGQPQHF. The CDR3 nucleotides read TGTGCCAGCAGCCAAGGGCCGGGAAGCGGTCAGCCCCAGCATTTT.

The V call is TRBV7-9, the J call TRBJ2-7, with D perhaps TRBD1 (5 bases). V dropped 5 bases and J dropped 0 bases, with 8 bases sitting between them. This CDR3 spans 13 amino acids. Germline V CDR1 and CDR2: SEHNR, FQNEAQ (reference sequence). Here the CDR3 reads CASSGDSSYEQYF. The CDR3 region has the DNA TGTGCCAGCAGCGGAGACAGCTCCTACGAGCAGTACTTC. The whole variable domain, filled in from reference TRBV7-9 and TRBJ2-7, reads DTGVSQNPRHKITKRGQNVTFRCDPISEHNRLYWYRQTLGQGPEFLTYFQNEAQLEKSRLLSDRFSAERPKGSFSTLEIQRTEQGDSAMYLCASSGDSSYEQYFGPGTRLTVT.